Below, one TCR beta chain is given with its context. The antigen it binds to is not known. No base quality information exists; no much larger clone differs at one position. The time point label on this specimen signifies: cells obtained before transplantation from donor or recipient. CD3+CD4+ and CD3+CD8+ populations were FACS-sorted from unstimulated pre-transplant donor and recipient cells taken from spleen or lymph nodes. Library prep was done by the immunoSEQ multiplex PCR assay. For most patients, genomic DNA was isolated with the Qiagen DNeasy Blood and Tissue Kit and shipped frozen to Adaptive Biotechnologies for TCR sequencing. For most patients, high-throughput TCR-beta CDR3 sequencing of genomic DNA was performed by Adaptive Biotechnologies. Processing in the source paper ran as follows. TCR sequencing data were retrieved from Adaptive's ImmunoSEQ software for about 17 patients, whereas a few other patients were processed with MiXCR and VDJtools. To correct CD4 versus CD8 sorting errors, sequences present in both subsets at a frequency ratio below 5:1 were removed. Because the origin of CDR3 nucleotide sequences shared between donor and recipient could not be assigned, those sequences were removed. To count as alloreactive, a clone needed at least 2-fold expansion over unstimulated cells and a minimum CFSE-low frequency of 0.002% (template counts) or 0.001% (read counts). Mappable clones were those detected in sequenced pre-transplant spleen, lymph node, or MLR CFSE-low populations of the donor or recipient. Cumulative frequency of alloreactive clones was calculated as a percentage of all sequences weighted by copy number. Drawn from immuneACCESS, this table holds only the in-frame rearrangements with V and J called that TCRdb kept. Clones are partly lost; checked studies trace under half to an unresolved V gene and leave the rest unexplained. Clone size and the V and J calls come from that table; the DNA yielded D and trimming. The sample table shows some 140,000 clones, and roughly nine tenths are seen once. Jointly, the top ten make up over 0.15% of the sample.

CDR1 and CDR2 are read off the germline V gene as SGHVS and FQNEAQ. The V and J ends are trimmed by 0 bases and 4 bases, leaving 11 bases between them. The CDR3 has 15 amino acids, counting the end cysteine and phenylalanine. Only the CDR3 DNA stays, 45 bases, in frame from base 1. This sample stems from a study of graft-versus-host responses after intestinal transplantation (dated by TCRdb to about 2021). Regarding the complete study: The transplants that recipients received were multivisceral, liver-intestinal, or isolated intestinal. All recipients received anti-thymocyte globulin induction followed by maintenance tacrolimus and steroids for three to four years. After intestinal transplantation, graft-versus-host and host-versus-graft alloreactive T cell clones in the graft, circulation and bone marrow were tracked using bulk TCR-beta CDR3 sequencing. Alloreactive clones were identified by sequencing pre-transplant mixed lymphocyte reaction products and comparing them with unstimulated pre-transplant donor and recipient T cells. A cohort of more than 20 intestinal transplant recipients, including one retransplant, was enrolled, and 3 patients lacking pretransplant specimens were excluded. A peak of at least 4% donor T cells among recipient peripheral blood mononuclear cells was the definition used for donor T cell macrochimerism. Rather than going through the commercial service, samples from three later patients were sequenced in-house on an Illumina MiSeq and processed with MiXCR.

Findings and caveats that apply to the study as a whole: The conclusions were limited by the relatively low number and heterogeneity of the intestinal transplant patients. GvH clones were detected in recipient bone marrow, and some appeared earlier in ileal mucosa or blood, consistent with an intestinal mucosal origin. Early after transplant, peak levels of circulating GvH clones were found to be associated with declines in HvG clones. In the allografts of patients with donor T cell macrochimerism, GvH to HvG T cell clonal ratios were high.

This sequence originates from a human donor who received an intestinal transplant. Specimen: unstimulated CD4+ T cells sorted from spleen or lymph node cells, collected before intestinal transplant. The V and J genes are TRBV7-8 and TRBJ2-3, with TRBD1 perhaps the D gene, on 6 matching bases. The sequenced DNA: TGTGCCAGCAGCTTAGCGCAGGGGTGGGCAGATACGCAGTATTTT. Its protein is CASSLAQGWADTQYF.